One T cell receptor (beta chain) is described in this entry. Its target is not known. Treatment denoted: AdE1-LMPpoly-expanded autologous EBV-specific T-cell therapy followed by anti-PD-1 nivolumab. This entry is derived from a study of EBV T-cell therapy then PD-1 blockade in nasopharyngeal carcinoma. Sequencing used immunoSEQ multiplex PCR; TCRdb keeps in-frame clones, though not all of them. Of roughly 14,000 clones listed, around four fifths were seen once; the top ten hold 25% to 40%. Trimming removed 0 bases from V and 10 bases from J, with 16 bases in between. Germline V CDR1 and CDR2: LGHNA, YSLEER. The CDR3 is made up of 14 amino acids.

This clonotype originated in a man aged 35-49 years with nasopharyngeal carcinoma. Sequencing was performed on CD8+ T cells from blood, taken around day 100 from a patient whose treatment included autologous EBV-specific T cells and nivolumab. V gene TRBV4-3 combines with J gene TRBJ2-7; D is unresolved. The CDR3 sequence is CASSQDHRVRPQYF. The CDR3 bases are TGCGCCAGCAGCCAAGATCATAGGGTCCGACCCCAGTACTTC.